This entry lists 26 T cell receptor beta chains sequenced from one sample in a study of low-dose radiotherapy and immunotherapy resistance in tumors. Time point of the sample: before trial treatment. cDNA synthesis used a TRAV/TRBV-specific primer set for both chains. A constant-region primer paired with the V-primer adapter amplified TCRs over 20 PCR cycles. TCRdb ran MiXCR on the reads and lists one entry per CDR3 protein. Of under 90,000 distinct CDR3 sequences listed, less than 40% are singletons. The source was PBMCs, collected before treatment. The source of these receptors is a female donor with ovarian cancer.

The rearrangement links TRBV14 to TRBJ2-1; a possible D gene is TRBD2 (6 bases). Germline CDR1 reads SGHDN; CDR2 reads FVKESK. This CDR3 region has 15 residues. V shed 0 bases and J shed 10 bases, with 16 bases lying between them. This CDR3 is CASSQDNRELGEQFF. As DNA, the CDR3 is TGTGCCAGCAGCCAAGATAATCGGGAGTTAGGGGAGCAGTTCTTC.

The table lists this clonotype with a few counts. V and J are TRBV29-1 and TRBJ2-1, with D perhaps matching TRBD1 (5 bases). Germline CDR1 reads SQVTM; CDR2 reads ANQGSEA. This CDR3 has 15 residues. Trimming took off 0 bases at V and 2 bases at J, with 11 bases between the two ends. In nucleotides, the CDR3 is TGCAGCGTTGAAGATCGAAGGGGCCCCTACAATGAGCAGTTCTTC. This encodes CSVEDRRGPYNEQFF.

The chain links TRBV12-3 or TRBV12-4 to TRBJ2-2, with a weak D call TRBD1 (6 bases). The CDR3 is made up of 14 amino acids. With 8 bases removed from V and 4 bases from J, the gap between germline ends came to 14 bases. CDR3 in amino acids: CASGAQGTTGELFF. The CDR3 bases are TGTGCCAGCGGCGCGCAGGGGACCACCGGGGAGCTGTTTTTT.

In its sample, this clonotype was seen many times. In nucleotides, the CDR3 is TGTGCCAGCAGTCCTCGGGGGGGGTCAAACATTCAGTACTTC. It is translated as CASSPRGGSNIQYF. The J gene is TRBJ2-4, the V gene TRBV25-1; 8 nucleotides line up with TRBD2. V lost 5 bases, J lost 6 bases, and 6 bases stayed unmatched. Germline CDR1 and CDR2: MGHDK and SYGVNS. This CDR3 is built from 14 residues.

This clonotype was counted many times. The chain recombines TRBV4-2 with TRBJ1-4, with D unresolved. Germline CDR1 reads LGHNA; CDR2 reads YNFKEQ. V lost 0 bases to trimming and J lost 8 bases, with 13 bases between them. The CDR3 sequence is 15 residues long. DNA for the CDR3: TGTGCCAGCAGCCAAGAGCCCGGAGCCCGGGAAAAACTGTTTTTT. It translates to CASSQEPGAREKLFF.

On this clonotype itself: One end of the junction does not line up with germline, which may come from a read error. V gene TRBV3-1 combines with J gene TRBJ2-5; D might be TRBD2 (5 bases). Per the germline V gene, CDR1 is LGHDT and CDR2 is YNNKEL (reference sequence). The CDR3 spans 18 residues. Here the CDR3 reads CTSRQDPALVGGRETQYF. CDR3 in DNA: TGTACCAGCAGGCAAGATCCGGCATTAGTGGGCGGGCGGGAGACCCAGTACTTC.

This clonotype was observed many times. The genes are TRBV7-6 and TRBJ2-1, with 13 bases lining up with TRBD2. V lost 6 bases and J lost 7; bases outside the gene matches: 9. This CDR3 comprises 16 residues. Looked up from germline, CDR1 is SGHVS and CDR2 is FNYEAQ. In nucleotides, the CDR3 is TGTGCCAGCAGTCCCCCCGCACTAGCGGGGGGGAATGAGCAGTTCTTC. Translation gives CASSPPALAGGNEQFF.

This clonotype has only a few counts. The V and J genes are TRBV2 and TRBJ1-2, with TRBD1 identical over 9 bases. The junction had 5 bases not matched to a gene; V was cut back by 6 bases and J by 9 bases. Germline CDR1 and CDR2: SNHLY and FYNNEI. This CDR3 comprises 12 residues. CDR3 coding DNA: TGTGCCAGCAGGAGGGACAGGGAGAGCTACACCTTC. It yields the protein CASRRDRESYTF. The full variable domain, completed using reference TRBV2 and TRBJ1-2, is EPEVTQTPSHQVTQMGQEVILRCVPISNHLYFYWYRQILGQKVEFLVSFYNNEISEKSEIFDDQFSVERPDGSNFTLKIRSTKLEDSAMYFCASRRDRESYTFGSGTRLTVV.

Here the CDR3 DNA reads TGTGCCAGCAGCTTAGCGGCTAGCGCCGCCAAAAACATTCAGTACTTC. Amino acids: CASSLAASAAKNIQYF. The chain has TRBV7-2 and TRBJ2-4, with a weak D call TRBD2 (6 bases). The CDR3 loop spans 16 amino acids. V was clipped by 0 bases and J by 1 base, with 10 bases between them. Germline V gives CDR1 SGHTA, CDR2 FQGNSA.

Remarks on this clonotype: A much larger clone differs from this one at a single base, so this may be a read error. The chain employs TRBV19 and TRBJ1-5; D is unresolved. From germline, CDR1 is LNHDA and CDR2 SQIVND (reference sequence). The CDR3 is made up of 13 amino acids. The CDR3 coding sequence is TGTGCCTGGAGTGCCCAGACCGATCAGCCCCGGCATTTT. This translates into CAWSAQTDQPRHF.

Within the sample, this clonotype is medium-sized. The chain is built from TRBV6-2 or TRBV6-3 and TRBJ1-5; D is uncertain. The CDR3 is 13 residues long. The germline V and J ends were trimmed by 5 bases and 4 bases, with 9 bases remaining between them. The germline CDR1 and CDR2 sequences are MNHEY and SVGEGT. CDR3 residues: CASSGPVNQPQHF. The CDR3 bases are TGTGCCAGCAGTGGCCCAGTGAATCAGCCCCAGCATTTT.

The chain carries TRBV7-9 and TRBJ2-3; 7 bases match TRBD2. CDR1 and CDR2 from the germline V gene are SEHNR and FQNEAQ (reference sequence). The CDR3 extends over 15 amino acids. Germline trimming cut 5 bases from V and 2 bases from J; bases unmatched to any gene: 7. The CDR3: CASSSSSGDTDTQYF. Here the CDR3 DNA reads TGTGCCAGCAGCAGCAGCAGCGGGGACACAGATACGCAGTATTTT.

This clonotype has a count of ten or more. The chain has TRBV29-1 and TRBJ2-5; 9 bases agree with TRBD1. The CDR3 is made up of 13 amino acids. The germline V gene has CDR1 SQVTM and CDR2 ANQGSEA. The V and J ends lost 6 bases and 2 bases, in that order; junction bases with no gene match: 4. The CDR3 region is CSVDDRGQETQYF. CDR3 nucleotides: TGCAGCGTAGACGACAGGGGGCAAGAGACCCAGTACTTC.

A note on this clonotype: Its ends do not fully match the called genes, so a read error is possible. V and J are TRBV7-9 and TRBJ1-5; the D is unclear. CDR3 length equals 15 residues. Germline CDR1 reads SEHNR; CDR2 reads FQNEAQ (reference sequence). The chain's CDR3 is CASSLDRVGNQHQHF. The CDR3 DNA reads TGTGCCAGCAGCTTAGACCGTGTGGGCAATCAGCACCAGCATTTT.

This clonotype was recorded at least ten times. The chain is built from TRBV29-1 and TRBJ2-3; possible D gene TRBD2, 5 bases. Germline V gene data show CDR1 as SQVTM and CDR2 as ANQGSEA. The V end was cut by 7 bases, the J end by 2 bases, with 10 bases between. This CDR3 comprises 12 residues. CDR3 DNA: TGCAGCGCCCGAGCGGACACAGATACGCAGTATTTT. This gives the protein CSARADTDTQYF.

Comment on this clonotype: A read error likely explains this, since a far larger clone differs by one base. V usage is TRBV5-3 and J usage is TRBJ2-7, with 9 bases identical to TRBD2. TRBV5-3 is treated as an ORF (open reading frame) with a function not yet certain. CDR3 size: 15 residues. The CDR3 bases are TGTGCCAGCAGCTTGGGCGCGGGAGGGAGGAACGAGCAGTACTTC. It translates to CASSLGAGGRNEQYF.

The chain joins TRBV5-6 to TRBJ1-1; 7 bases line up with TRBD1. The CDR3 is made up of 13 amino acids. The germline gives CDR1 SGHDT, CDR2 YYEEEE. The ends lost 4 bases at V and 5 bases at J; junction bases unmatched: 5. Written as DNA, the CDR3 is TGTGCCAGCAGCCGACAGGGTGGAACTGAAGCTTTCTTT. It is translated as CASSRQGGTEAFF.

This clonotype was found a few times. The V and J genes are TRBV6-5 and TRBJ2-1; possible D gene TRBD2, 6 bases. Trimming shortened V by 5 bases and J by 6 bases, and 17 bases separated the two germline ends. CDR1 and CDR2 (germline): MNHEY, SVGAGI. The CDR3 covers 15 residues. The CDR3 loop is CASSPDRRGGNEQFF. The CDR3 DNA is TGTGCCAGCAGTCCGGACCGGAGGGGAGGCAATGAGCAGTTCTTC.

This clonotype was found many times. This chain's CDR3 is CASSLKPDSVQYF. In DNA form, the CDR3 reads TGTGCCAGCAGCCTAAAGCCGGATTCTGTGCAGTACTTC. V is TRBV14 and J is TRBJ2-7; no firm D call. Trimming shortened V by 4 bases and J by 9 bases, and 16 bases separated the two germline ends. The CDR3 runs 13 residues. Germline V CDR1 and CDR2: SGHDN, FVKESK.

This clonotype occurred many times. The genes are TRBV4-2 and TRBJ2-7; 9 positions match TRBD1. This CDR3 contains 16 residues. With V trimmed by 0 bases and J by 4 bases, 7 bases remained unmatched. Germline CDR1 LGHNA, CDR2 YNFKEQ. In DNA form, the CDR3 reads TGTGCCAGCAGCCAAGACCCCGGGACAGGGTGGTACGAGCAGTACTTC. Protein sequence: CASSQDPGTGWYEQYF.

As for this clonotype: A far larger clone is just one base off, so this is likely a read error. The chain has TRBV25-1 and TRBJ2-5, with D perhaps being TRBD1 or TRBD2 (5 bases each). The length of the CDR3 is 14 residues. V gave up 7 bases and J gave up 11 bases, with 23 bases separating them. Per germline, CDR1 MGHDK and CDR2 SYGVNS. CDR3 loop: CASNHRDGYNEQYF. The CDR3 bases are TGTGCCAGCAATCACCGGGACGGCTACAATGAGCAGTACTTC.

The chain is built from TRBV6-2 or TRBV6-3 and TRBJ2-1; 14 bases agree with TRBD2. V was clipped by 6 bases and J by 4 bases; unmatched bases: 5. In germline, CDR1 is MNHEY, CDR2 SVGEGT. The CDR3 extends over 16 amino acids. The CDR3 DNA reads TGTGCCAGCAGCCCCCGGACTAGCGGGGGGTACAATGAGCAGTTCTTC. This gives the protein CASSPRTSGGYNEQFF.

This clonotype was seen ten or more times. The chain couples TRBV5-1 to TRBJ2-1; 10 bases line up with TRBD2. There are 13 residues in the CDR3. Per the germline V gene, CDR1 is SGHRS and CDR2 is YFSETQ. The V gene end was trimmed by 5 bases and the J gene end by 10 bases; junction bases not matched to a gene: 6. CDR3 in amino acids: CASSTLAGDEQFF. The CDR3 DNA reads as TGCGCCAGCAGTACTCTAGCGGGGGACGAGCAGTTCTTC.

About this clonotype: A read error is the likely source, as a far larger clone sits one nucleotide away. This chain uses TRBV4-1 with TRBJ2-7; the match to TRBD2 covers 10 bases. V was pared by 5 bases and J by 7 bases, with 14 bases of the junction left unmatched. The germline V gene encodes CDR1 MGHRA and CDR2 YSYEKL. The CDR3 covers 16 residues. CDR3 amino acids: CASSDPAGGLINEQYF. The CDR3 region has the DNA TGCGCCAGCAGCGACCCAGCGGGGGGGCTCATAAATGAGCAGTACTTC.

The chain employs TRBV2 and TRBJ2-6; 12 bases are a match to TRBD2. J lost 0 bases, V lost 3 bases, and 0 bases had no gene match. The CDR3 has 17 residues. Germline V lookup: CDR1 SNHLY, CDR2 FYNNEI. In nucleotides, the CDR3 is TGTGCCAGCAGTGAGGGACTAGCGGGCTCTGGGGCCAACGTCCTGACTTTC. This codes for CASSEGLAGSGANVLTF.

This clonotype was picked up many times. The CDR3: CASRPPGDSGNTIYF. The CDR3 nucleotides are TGTGCCAGCAGACCTCCAGGGGACTCTGGAAACACCATATATTTT. The chain carries TRBV6-6 and TRBJ1-3; TRBD1 is a possible D gene (6 bases). Germline lookup yields CDR1 MNHNY and CDR2 SVGAGI (reference sequence). Trimming pared 6 bases from V and 0 bases from J, leaving 12 bases between. This CDR3 spans 15 amino acids.